Each of the 18 T cell receptor beta chains below was sequenced from the same sample in a study of blood T cell repertoires in COVID-19. Profiling relied on immunoSEQ multiplex PCR, and the TCRdb table lists in-frame clones only, not all of them. The sample yields roughly 180,000 clones, approximately 85% seen once. Sequencing was carried out using PBMCs or T cells enriched from blood (not recorded which). The receptors originated from a man aged 40-49 years who had recovered from COVID-19.

This clone was seen once. The chain has TRBV24-1 and TRBJ1-1; D unclear. The V and J ends lost 9 bases and 3 bases respectively, with 19 bases between them. The CDR3 contains 15 residues. Germline-derived CDR1 and CDR2 are KGHDR and SFDVKD. The DNA for the CDR3 is TGTGCCACCCTTACCGGGCCGGGGTGGGACACTGAAGCTTTCTTT. Its protein product is CATLTGPGWDTEAFF.

J is TRBJ1-2 and V is TRBV4-1; no firm D call. Germline CDR1 reads MGHRA; CDR2 reads YSYEKL. The CDR3 has 15 residues. V was trimmed by 0 bases and J by 2 bases, leaving 10 bases between them. CDR3 amino acids: CASSQEEYRNYGYTF. The CDR3 region has the DNA TGCGCCAGCAGCCAAGAGGAATACAGAAACTATGGCTACACCTTC.

This clone was picked up a small number of times. The gene calls are TRBV11-2 and TRBJ1-4; D is unclear. Germline assignment: CDR1 SGHAT and CDR2 FQNNGV. The CDR3 covers 14 residues. Trimming took off 4 bases at V and 2 bases at J, with 8 bases between the two ends. The CDR3 nucleotides read TGTGCCAGCAGCTCCAGTTGGACTAATGAAAAACTGTTTTTT. Translating gives CASSSSWTNEKLFF.

The rearrangement joins TRBV6-5 to TRBJ2-7; 8 bases fit TRBD2. Germline lookup yields CDR1 MNHEY and CDR2 SVGAGI. J lost 6 bases, V lost 7 bases, and 14 bases had no gene match. The CDR3 contains 15 residues. CDR3 sequence reads: CASNNKPTSAREQYF. DNA of the CDR3: TGTGCCAGCAATAACAAACCGACTAGCGCTCGCGAGCAGTACTTC.

The chain carries TRBV30 and TRBJ2-3, with 9 bases lining up with TRBD2. CDR1 is GTSNPN, CDR2 SVGIG, per germline (reference sequence). V lost 0 bases to trimming and J lost 4 bases; unmatched junction nucleotides: 8. The length of the CDR3 is 16 residues. The CDR3 protein is CAWSVLAGGQSDTQYF. CDR3 DNA: TGTGCCTGGAGTGTACTGGCGGGGGGGCAGTCAGATACGCAGTATTTT.

This chain joins TRBV5-1 and TRBJ2-7, with 7 bases identical to TRBD1. V shed 4 bases, J shed 0 bases, and the junction held 4 bases outside the gene matches. The CDR3 spans 14 residues. Germline-derived CDR1 and CDR2 are SGHRS and YFSETQ. The CDR3 is CASSMGQSSYEQYF. The CDR3, as DNA: TGCGCCAGCAGCATGGGACAGAGCTCCTACGAGCAGTACTTC.

V is TRBV2 and J is TRBJ2-5; no reliable D call. Trimming pared 4 bases from V and 5 bases from J, leaving 8 bases between. Germline lookup yields CDR1 SNHLY and CDR2 FYNNEI. CDR3 size: 12 residues. Here the CDR3 reads CASSGEVETQYF. In DNA form, the CDR3 reads TGTGCCAGCAGTGGAGAGGTCGAGACCCAGTACTTC.

The gene calls are TRBV18 and TRBJ1-4, with D possibly being TRBD1 (6 bases). V was shortened by 0 bases and J by 7 bases, with 12 bases between the two germline ends. The CDR3 is made up of 15 amino acids. Germline assignment: CDR1 KGHSH and CDR2 LQKENI. CDR3 sequence (DNA): TGTGCCAGCTCACCACCGTTACAGGGCGGTGAAAAACTGTTTTTT. Amino acids: CASSPPLQGGEKLFF. The full variable domain, completed using reference TRBV18 and TRBJ1-4, is NAGVMQNPRHLVRRRGQEARLRCSPMKGHSHVYWYRQLPEEGLKFMVYLQKENIIDESGMPKERFSAEFPKEGPSILRIQQVVRGDSAAYFCASSPPLQGGEKLFFGSGTQLSVL.

The chain carries TRBV9 and TRBJ2-7; tentatively, D is TRBD1 (6 bases). In germline, CDR1 is SGDLS, CDR2 YYNGEE. This CDR3 comprises 15 residues. V was pared by 2 bases and J by 3 bases, with 15 bases between. The CDR3 DNA sequence: TGTGCCAGCAGCGTGAGTTTGGACAGCGGCTACGAGCAGTACTTC. Protein: CASSVSLDSGYEQYF. Together with reference TRBV9 and TRBJ2-7, the CDR3 gives the full variable domain: DSGVTQTPKHLITATGQRVTLRCSPRSGDLSVYWYQQSLDQGLQFLIQYYNGEERAKGNILERFSAQQFPDLHSELNLSSLELGDSALYFCASSVSLDSGYEQYFGPGTRLTVT.

The J gene is TRBJ2-7, the V gene TRBV5-1, with 8 positions matching TRBD2. Germline values: CDR1 SGHRS, CDR2 YFSETQ. V dropped 7 bases and J dropped 3; count of bases not matched to a gene: 12. CDR3 length: 15 residues. The CDR3 DNA follows: TGCGCCAGCTCCCCCACGGGACTAGAGGTCTACGAGCAGTACTTC. This sequence encodes CASSPTGLEVYEQYF. Drawing the rest from reference TRBV5-1 and TRBJ2-7, the complete variable domain is KAGVTQTPRYLIKTRGQQVTLSCSPISGHRSVSWYQQTPGQGLQFLFEYFSETQRNKGNFPGRFSGRQFSNSRSEMNVSTLELGDSALYLCASSPTGLEVYEQYFGPGTRLTVT.

The count of this clone is one. The gene calls are TRBV3-1 (or the pseudogene TRBV3-2) and TRBJ2-7, with D perhaps matching TRBD2 (5 bases). The length of the CDR3 is 15 residues. Germline V gene lookup returns CDR1 LGHDT and CDR2 YNNKEL (reference sequence). Deletions cut 1 base from V and 0 bases from J, with 10 bases between. CDR3 sequence (DNA): TGTGCCAGCAGCCAAGTTGCGGACTCCTCCTACGAGCAGTACTTC. As protein: CASSQVADSSYEQYF.

The chain joins TRBV19 to TRBJ1-2; D unresolved. The length of the CDR3 is 12 residues. Germline V CDR1 and CDR2: LNHDA, SQIVND (reference sequence). The germline V and J ends were trimmed by 5 bases and 5 bases, with 9 bases remaining between them. CDR3 in DNA: TGTGCCAGTAGTCAGTCCCGATATGGCTACACCTTC. Amino acids: CASSQSRYGYTF.

The chain links TRBV5-1 to TRBJ1-3; D not resolved. Germline-derived CDR1 and CDR2 are SGHRS and YFSETQ. The CDR3 has 14 residues. Trimming pared 5 bases from V and 2 bases from J, leaving 11 bases between. This CDR3 is CASSSGEAGNTIYF. CDR3 DNA sequence: TGCGCCAGCAGTTCCGGGGAGGCTGGAAACACCATATATTTT.

This chain connects TRBV19 to TRBJ1-1, with D perhaps matching TRBD1 (6 bases). The CDR3 extends over 17 amino acids. V was trimmed by 6 bases and J by 1 base, leaving 21 bases between them. Germline CDR1 and CDR2: LNHDA and SQIVND (reference sequence). CDR3 in DNA: TGTGCCAGTAGCCAGGTGGATCGGGGGGCGACGAACACTGAAGCTTTCTTT. Encoded protein: CASSQVDRGATNTEAFF.

J is TRBJ2-7 and V is TRBV2; 7 positions agree with TRBD2. Germline CDR1 reads SNHLY; CDR2 reads FYNNEI. This CDR3 contains 13 residues. V lost 10 bases, J lost 2 bases, and 8 bases stayed unmatched. Here the CDR3 reads CATKGGGPYEQYF. The CDR3 DNA follows: TGTGCCACCAAAGGCGGGGGACCCTACGAGCAGTACTTC.

The V call is TRBV5-4, the J call TRBJ2-5, with 8 bases that match TRBD1. The V and J ends lost 4 bases and 5 bases, in that order; junction bases with no gene match: 10. The germline V gene encodes CDR1 SGHNT and CDR2 YYREEE (reference sequence). The CDR3 totals 15 residues. The CDR3 sequence is CASSMGQVLGETQYF. The CDR3 bases are TGTGCCAGCAGCATGGGACAGGTCCTAGGGGAGACCCAGTACTTC.

The genes are TRBV5-6 and TRBJ1-3; D is possibly TRBD1 (6 bases). The CDR3 extends over 15 amino acids. Trimming pared 1 base from V and 0 bases from J, leaving 8 bases between. CDR1 is SGHDT and CDR2 is YYEEEE in the germline V gene. For the CDR3, the DNA is TGTGCCAGCAGCTTGACAGGGACCTCTGGAAACACCATATATTTT. Amino acid sequence: CASSLTGTSGNTIYF.

The gene calls are TRBV4-1 and TRBJ1-1; D is undetermined. The CDR3 length is 13 residues. The V end was cut by 5 bases, the J end by 1 base, with 8 bases between. The germline gives CDR1 MGHRA, CDR2 YSYEKL. This chain's CDR3 is CASSFAENTEAFF. CDR3 nucleotide sequence: TGCGCCAGCAGCTTCGCGGAGAACACTGAAGCTTTCTTT.